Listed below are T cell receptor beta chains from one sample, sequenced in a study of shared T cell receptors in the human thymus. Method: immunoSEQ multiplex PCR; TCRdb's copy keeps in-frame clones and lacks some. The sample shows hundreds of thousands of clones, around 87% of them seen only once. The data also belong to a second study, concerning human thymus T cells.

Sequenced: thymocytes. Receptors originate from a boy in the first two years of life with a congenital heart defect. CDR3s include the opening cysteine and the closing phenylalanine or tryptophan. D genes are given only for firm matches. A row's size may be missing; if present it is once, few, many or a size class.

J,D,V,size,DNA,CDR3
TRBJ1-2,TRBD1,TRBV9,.,TGTGCCAGCAGCGTAGCCGGGACAGGGGGGCTGGATGGCTACACCTTC,CASSVAGTGGLDGYTF
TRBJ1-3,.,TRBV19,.,TGTGCCAGTACCCAACATCGGAACAGGGCTGGAAACACCATATATTTT,CASTQHRNRAGNTIYF
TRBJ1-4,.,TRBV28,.,TGTGCCAGCAGCCGACAAGGGAGGGCTAATGAAAAACTGTTTTTT,CASSRQGRANEKLFF
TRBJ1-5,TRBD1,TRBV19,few,TGTGCCAGTAATAAAATCCGGGACAGGGCGTCGGGAGATCAGCCCCAGCATTTT,CASNKIRDRASGDQPQHF
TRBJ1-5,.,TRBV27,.,TGTGCCAGCAGTTTATCGAAATCAGGGCCCCAAAATAATCAGCCCCAGCATTTT,CASSLSKSGPQNNQPQHF
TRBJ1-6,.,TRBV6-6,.,TGTGCCAGCAGCCCAAAAACCGGGACAACCGGTTCACCCCTCCACTTT,CASSPKTGTTGSPLHF
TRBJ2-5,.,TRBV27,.,TGTGCCAGCAGTTTATCTGGCGAGTTTAAGGGGCCCCTGGTCCAAGAGACCCAGTACTTC,CASSLSGEFKGPLVQETQYF
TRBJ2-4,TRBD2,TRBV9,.,TGTGCCAGCAGCGTCCCTCCCGGGCGGGGGTTTATAGCCAAAAACATTCAGTACTTC,CASSVPPGRGFIAKNIQYF
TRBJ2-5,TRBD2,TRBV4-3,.,TGCGCCAGCAGCCCCTCCGGCGGGAGCGTCGACGAGACCCAGTACTTC,CASSPSGGSVDETQYF
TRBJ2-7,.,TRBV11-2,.,TGTGCCAGCAGCTCGGACTCTGCGTCCCCCTACGAGCAGTACTTC,CASSSDSASPYEQYF
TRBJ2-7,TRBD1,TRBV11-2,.,TGTGCCAGCAGCCATACCCGGACAGGAACCTACGAGCAGTACTTC,CASSHTRTGTYEQYF
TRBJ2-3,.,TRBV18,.,TGTGCCAGCTCACCAGAGAGGGGGGGAAGCACAGATACGCAGTATTTT,CASSPERGGSTDTQYF
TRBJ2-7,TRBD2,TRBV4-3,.,TGCGCCAGCAGCCAAGGCGTTACGGGAGGTCCCGCCTACGAGCAGTACTTC,CASSQGVTGGPAYEQYF
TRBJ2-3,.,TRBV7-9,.,TGTGCCAGCAGCGTAGCAGAAGTGAGCGCTAAGGCCACAGATACGCAGTATTTT,CASSVAEVSAKATDTQYF
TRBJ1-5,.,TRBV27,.,TGTGCCACCGGGATTGCGCCCCGGCCCCAGCATTTT,CATGIAPRPQHF
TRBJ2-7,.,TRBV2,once,TGTGCCAGCAGTGAATCACCCCGGGGATACTACGAGCAGTACTTC,CASSESPRGYYEQYF
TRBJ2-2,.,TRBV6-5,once,TGTGCCAGCAGGAGGATGAACACCGGGGAGCTGTTTTTT,CASRRMNTGELFF
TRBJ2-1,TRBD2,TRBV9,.,TGTGCCAGCAGCCCTCGGGGACGGGAGGGTTTCAATGAGCAGTTCTTC,CASSPRGREGFNEQFF
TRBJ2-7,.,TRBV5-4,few,TGTGCCAGCAGCTTGGGGTTTCGGGAGTCGGGCTCCGAGCAGTACTTC,CASSLGFRESGSEQYF
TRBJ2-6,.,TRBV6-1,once,TGTGCCAGCACCGAGAGCTCTGGGGCCAACGTCCTGACTTTC,CASTESSGANVLTF
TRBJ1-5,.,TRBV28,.,TGTGCCAGCAGCCTCCCGATCGGTCAGCCCCAGCATTTT,CASSLPIGQPQHF
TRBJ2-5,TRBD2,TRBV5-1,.,TGCGCCAGCAGCTCAGGACTAGCGGGGGCCCAAGAGACCCAGTACTTC,CASSSGLAGAQETQYF
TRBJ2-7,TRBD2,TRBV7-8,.,TGTGCCAGCAGCCGCAGGGAGGGAGGCCCTCGCGAGCAGTACTTC,CASSRREGGPREQYF
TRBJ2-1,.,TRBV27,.,TGTGCCAGCAGTCCACCCGGACCCGGGGTTCGCAATGAGCAGTTCTTC,CASSPPGPGVRNEQFF
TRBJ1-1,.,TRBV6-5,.,TGTGCCAGCAGTTCCCCGGGTGCGGACAGAGGAGCTTTCTTT,CASSSPGADRGAFF
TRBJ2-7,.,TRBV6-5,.,TGTGCCAGCAGTTACTCACCAGGCTCCTACGAGCAGTACTTC,CASSYSPGSYEQYF
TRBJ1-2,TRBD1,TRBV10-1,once,TGCGCCAGCAGTGAGTCCTGGACAGGGGGCGCCGCTAACTATGGCTACACCTTC,CASSESWTGGAANYGYTF
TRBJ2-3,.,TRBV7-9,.,TGTGCCAGCAGCTTAGGGCTCACAGATACGCAGTATTTT,CASSLGLTDTQYF
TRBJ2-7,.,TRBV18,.,TGTGCCAGCTCACCGTGGGAAGAGAGAGAGGGCACTTACGAGCAGTACTTC,CASSPWEEREGTYEQYF